Included here is one T cell receptor beta chain sequence, with context. As yet, its antigen is unknown. The data were obtained in a study of blood T cells in healthy people across ages. Study-wide results and limits: The fall in TCR beta diversity per million T cells was roughly linear with age.

It was with a sample-barcoded 5' primer and a J-beta primer mix that a second PCR of roughly 7 to 12 cycles was run. TCRdb re-called the 5' RACE reads through MiXCR, storing one row per CDR3 protein. The sample yields about 730,000 distinct CDR3 sequences, around 40% seen once. The germline gives CDR1 SGHRS, CDR2 YFSETQ. Trimming removed 7 bases at V and 4 bases at J, with 17 bases between. This CDR3 has 14 residues. The genes are TRBV5-1 and TRBJ1-2; D is ambiguous. This sequence originates from a woman aged 55-70 years in good health. Material for sequencing was blood. The CDR3, as DNA: TGCGCCAGCTCAGGTGAGGACGGCTCCTATGGCTACACCTTC. This encodes CASSGEDGSYGYTF.